This T cell receptor beta chain comes out of a study of blood T cells in healthy people across ages. This CDR3 comprises 13 residues. V dropped 5 bases and J dropped 4 bases, with 9 bases sitting between them. Germline loops: CDR1 SEHNR, CDR2 FQNEAQ (reference sequence). Through a sample-barcoded 5' primer and a J-beta primer mix, a second PCR was run for about 6 to 12 cycles. TCRdb processed the 5' RACE reads anew with MiXCR; each CDR3 protein has one entry. The sample lists about 560,000 distinct CDR3 sequences; 27% were seen once. These sequences were also reported in another study, on T cells of mothers and their children. From that report: Each donor was one of three healthy Caucasian mothers or one of their six children. For each mother, over 8 million TCR beta CDR3 reads were obtained, and for each child, 2.5 million to 3 million.

The rearrangement joins TRBV7-9 to TRBJ2-1, with D unresolved. Sequencing was carried out using blood. This receptor was taken from a boy aged 2 to 9 in good health. The DNA for the CDR3 is TGTGCCAGCAGCCACCCCGATTACAATGAGCAGTTCTTC. This sequence encodes CASSHPDYNEQFF. Full variable domain (rest looked up from reference TRBV7-9 and TRBJ2-1): DTGVSQNPRHKITKRGQNVTFRCDPISEHNRLYWYRQTLGQGPEFLTYFQNEAQLEKSRLLSDRFSAERPKGSFSTLEIQRTEQGDSAMYLCASSHPDYNEQFFGPGTRLTVL.